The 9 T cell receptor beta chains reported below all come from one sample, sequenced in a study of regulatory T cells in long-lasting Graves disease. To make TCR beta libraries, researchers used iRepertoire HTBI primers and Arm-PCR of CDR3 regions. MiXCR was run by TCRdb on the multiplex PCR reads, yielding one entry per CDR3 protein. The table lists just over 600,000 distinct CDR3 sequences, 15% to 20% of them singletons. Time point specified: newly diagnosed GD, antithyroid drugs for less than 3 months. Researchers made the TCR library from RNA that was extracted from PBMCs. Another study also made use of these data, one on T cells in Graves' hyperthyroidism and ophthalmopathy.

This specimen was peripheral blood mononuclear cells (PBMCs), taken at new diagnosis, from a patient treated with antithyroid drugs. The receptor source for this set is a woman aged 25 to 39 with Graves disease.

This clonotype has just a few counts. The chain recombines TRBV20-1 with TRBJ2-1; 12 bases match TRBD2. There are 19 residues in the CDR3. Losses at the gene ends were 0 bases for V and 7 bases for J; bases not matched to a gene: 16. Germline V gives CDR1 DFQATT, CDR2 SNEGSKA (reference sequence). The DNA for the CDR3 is TGCAGTGCTAGAGAAGGTTGGTTCCCGACTAGCGGGAGCACTAATGAGCAGTTCTTC. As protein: CSAREGWFPTSGSTNEQFF.

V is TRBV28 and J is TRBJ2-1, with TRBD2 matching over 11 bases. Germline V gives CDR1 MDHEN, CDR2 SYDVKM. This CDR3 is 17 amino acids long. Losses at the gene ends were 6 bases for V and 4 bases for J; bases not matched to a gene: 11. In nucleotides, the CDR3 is TGTGCCAGCAGCCCCCCACCGGGACTAGCGGAGTACAATGAGCAGTTCTTC. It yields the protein CASSPPPGLAEYNEQFF.

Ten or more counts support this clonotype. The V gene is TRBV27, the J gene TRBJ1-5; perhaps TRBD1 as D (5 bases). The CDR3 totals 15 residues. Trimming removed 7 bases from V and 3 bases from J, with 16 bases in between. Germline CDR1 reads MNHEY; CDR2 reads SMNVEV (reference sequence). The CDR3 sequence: CASKNSGRNNQPQHF. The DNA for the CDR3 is TGTGCCAGCAAAAACTCGGGACGGAACAATCAGCCCCAGCATTTT.

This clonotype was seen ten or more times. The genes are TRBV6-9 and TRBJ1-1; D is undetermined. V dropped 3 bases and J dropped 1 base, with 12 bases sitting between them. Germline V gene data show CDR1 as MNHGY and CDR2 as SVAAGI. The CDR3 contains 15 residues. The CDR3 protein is CASSYNGRRNTEAFF. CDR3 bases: TGTGCCAGCAGTTACAATGGAAGGAGGAACACTGAAGCTTTCTTT.

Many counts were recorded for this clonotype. The DNA of the CDR3 is TGCAGTGCTCCCGGGAACACAGATACGCAGTATTTT. Protein: CSAPGNTDTQYF. V usage is TRBV20-1 and J usage is TRBJ2-3, with a weak D call TRBD2 (5 bases). The germline CDR1 and CDR2 sequences are DFQATT and SNEGSKA (reference sequence). The CDR3 contains 12 residues. Trimming removed 5 bases from V and 2 bases from J, with 8 bases in between.

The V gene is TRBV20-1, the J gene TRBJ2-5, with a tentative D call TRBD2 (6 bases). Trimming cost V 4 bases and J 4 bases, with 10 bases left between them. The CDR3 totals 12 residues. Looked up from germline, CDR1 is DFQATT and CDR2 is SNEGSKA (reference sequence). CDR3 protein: CSAKSGGETQYF. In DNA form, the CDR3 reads TGCAGTGCTAAGTCCGGGGGAGAGACCCAGTACTTC.

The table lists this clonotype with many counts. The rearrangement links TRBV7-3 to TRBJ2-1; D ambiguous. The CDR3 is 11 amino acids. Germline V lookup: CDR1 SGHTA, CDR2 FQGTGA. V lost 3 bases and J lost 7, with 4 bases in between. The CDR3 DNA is TGTGCCAGCAGCTTTGAAAATGAGCAGTTCTTC. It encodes CASSFENEQFF. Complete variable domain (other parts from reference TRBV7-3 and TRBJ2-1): GAGVSQTPSNKVTEKGKYVELRCDPISGHTALYWYRQSLGQGPEFLIYFQGTGAADDSGLPNDRFFAVRPEGSVSTLKIQRTERGDSAVYLCASSFENEQFFGPGTRLTVL.

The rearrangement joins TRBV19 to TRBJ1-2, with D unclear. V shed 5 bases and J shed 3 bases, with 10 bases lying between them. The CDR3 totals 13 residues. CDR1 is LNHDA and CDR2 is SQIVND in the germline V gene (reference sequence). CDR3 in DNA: TGTGCCAGTAGTGAGAGGCGCTACTATGGCTACACCTTC. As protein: CASSERRYYGYTF.

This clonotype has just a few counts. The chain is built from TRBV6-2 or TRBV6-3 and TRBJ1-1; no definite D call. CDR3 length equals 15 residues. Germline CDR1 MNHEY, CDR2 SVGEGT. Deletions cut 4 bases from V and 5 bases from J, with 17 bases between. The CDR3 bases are TGTGCCAGCAGTTTCCAGGACGCCCCAGTTACTGAAGCTTTCTTT. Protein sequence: CASSFQDAPVTEAFF.